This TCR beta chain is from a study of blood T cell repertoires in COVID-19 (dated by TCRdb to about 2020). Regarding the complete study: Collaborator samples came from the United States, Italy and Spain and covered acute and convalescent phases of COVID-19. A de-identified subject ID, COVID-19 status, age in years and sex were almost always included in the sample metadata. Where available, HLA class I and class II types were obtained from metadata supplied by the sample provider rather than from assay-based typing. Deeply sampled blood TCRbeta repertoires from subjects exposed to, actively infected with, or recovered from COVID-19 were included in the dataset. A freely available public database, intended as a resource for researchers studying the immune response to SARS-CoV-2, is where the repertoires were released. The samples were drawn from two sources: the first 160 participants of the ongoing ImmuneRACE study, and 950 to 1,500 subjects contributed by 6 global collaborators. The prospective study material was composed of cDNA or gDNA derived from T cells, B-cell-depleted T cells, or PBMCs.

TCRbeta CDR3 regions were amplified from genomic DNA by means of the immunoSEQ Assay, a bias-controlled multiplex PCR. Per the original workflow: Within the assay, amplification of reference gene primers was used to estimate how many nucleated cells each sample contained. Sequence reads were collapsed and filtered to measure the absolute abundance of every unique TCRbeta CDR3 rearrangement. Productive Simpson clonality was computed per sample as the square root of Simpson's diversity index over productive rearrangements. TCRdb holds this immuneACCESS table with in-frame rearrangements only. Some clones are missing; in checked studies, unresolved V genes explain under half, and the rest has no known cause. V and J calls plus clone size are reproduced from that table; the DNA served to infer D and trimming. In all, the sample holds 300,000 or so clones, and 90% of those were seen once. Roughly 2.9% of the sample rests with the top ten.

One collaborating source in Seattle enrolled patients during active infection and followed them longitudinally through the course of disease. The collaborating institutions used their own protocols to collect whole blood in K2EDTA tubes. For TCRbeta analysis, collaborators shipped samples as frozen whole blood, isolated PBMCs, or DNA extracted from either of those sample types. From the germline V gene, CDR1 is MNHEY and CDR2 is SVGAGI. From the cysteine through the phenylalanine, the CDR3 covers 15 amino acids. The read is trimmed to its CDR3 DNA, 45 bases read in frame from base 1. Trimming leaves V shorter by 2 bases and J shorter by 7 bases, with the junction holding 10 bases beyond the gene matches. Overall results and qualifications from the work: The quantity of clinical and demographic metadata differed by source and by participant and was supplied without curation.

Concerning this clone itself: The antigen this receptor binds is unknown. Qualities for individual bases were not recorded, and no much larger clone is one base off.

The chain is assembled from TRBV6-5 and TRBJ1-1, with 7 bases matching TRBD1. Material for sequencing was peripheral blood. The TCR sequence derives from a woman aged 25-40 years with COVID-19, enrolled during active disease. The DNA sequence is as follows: TGTGCCAGCAGTTACCAGGGGGTCCAACAGGATGAAGCTTTCTTT. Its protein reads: CASSYQGVQQDEAFF.